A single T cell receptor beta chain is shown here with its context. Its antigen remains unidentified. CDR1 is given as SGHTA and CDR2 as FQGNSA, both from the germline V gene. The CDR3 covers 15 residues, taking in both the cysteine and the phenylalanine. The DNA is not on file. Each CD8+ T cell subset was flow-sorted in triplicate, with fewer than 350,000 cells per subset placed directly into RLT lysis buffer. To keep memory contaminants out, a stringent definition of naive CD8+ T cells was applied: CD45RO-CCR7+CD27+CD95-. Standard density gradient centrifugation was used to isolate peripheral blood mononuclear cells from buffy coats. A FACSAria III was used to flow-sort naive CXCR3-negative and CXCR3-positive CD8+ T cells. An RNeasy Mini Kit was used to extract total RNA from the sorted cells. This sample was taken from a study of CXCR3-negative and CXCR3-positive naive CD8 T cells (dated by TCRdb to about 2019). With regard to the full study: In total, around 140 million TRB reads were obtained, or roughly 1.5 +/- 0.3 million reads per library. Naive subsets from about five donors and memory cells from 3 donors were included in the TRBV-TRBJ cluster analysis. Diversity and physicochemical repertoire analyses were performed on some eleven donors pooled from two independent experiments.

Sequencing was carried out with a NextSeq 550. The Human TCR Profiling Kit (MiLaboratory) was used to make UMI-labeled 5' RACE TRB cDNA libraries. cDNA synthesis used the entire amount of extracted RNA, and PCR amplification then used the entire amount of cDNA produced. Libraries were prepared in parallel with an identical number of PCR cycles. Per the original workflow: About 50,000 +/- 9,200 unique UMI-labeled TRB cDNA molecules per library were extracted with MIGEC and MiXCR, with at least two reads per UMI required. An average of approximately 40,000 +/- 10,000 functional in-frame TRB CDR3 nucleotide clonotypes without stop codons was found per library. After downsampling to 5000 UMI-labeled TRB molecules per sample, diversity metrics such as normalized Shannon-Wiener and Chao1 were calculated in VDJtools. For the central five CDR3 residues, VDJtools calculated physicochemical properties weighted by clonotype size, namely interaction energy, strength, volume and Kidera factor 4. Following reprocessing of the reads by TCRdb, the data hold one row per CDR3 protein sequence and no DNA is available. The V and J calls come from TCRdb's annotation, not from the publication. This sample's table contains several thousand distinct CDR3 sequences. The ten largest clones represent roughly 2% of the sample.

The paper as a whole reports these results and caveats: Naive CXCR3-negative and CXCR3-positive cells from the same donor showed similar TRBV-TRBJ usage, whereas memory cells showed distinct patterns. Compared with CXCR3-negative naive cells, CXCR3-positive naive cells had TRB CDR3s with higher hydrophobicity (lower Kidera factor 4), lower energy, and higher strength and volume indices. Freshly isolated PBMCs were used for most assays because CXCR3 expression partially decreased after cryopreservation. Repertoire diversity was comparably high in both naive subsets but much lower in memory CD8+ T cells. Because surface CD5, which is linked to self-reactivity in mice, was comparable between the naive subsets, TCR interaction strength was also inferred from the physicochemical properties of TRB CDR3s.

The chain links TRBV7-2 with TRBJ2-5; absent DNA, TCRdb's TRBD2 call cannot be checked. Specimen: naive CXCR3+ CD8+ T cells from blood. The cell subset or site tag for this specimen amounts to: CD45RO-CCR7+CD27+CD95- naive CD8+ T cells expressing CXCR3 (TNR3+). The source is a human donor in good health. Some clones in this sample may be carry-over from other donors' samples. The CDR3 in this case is CASSLFLAGAETQYF.